The source of this T cell receptor (beta chain) is a study of blood T cells in healthy people across ages. Study-wide results and limits: The study found TCR beta diversity correlated strongly with naive T cell percentage. Per million T cells, TCR beta diversity dropped roughly linearly as age increased. Unknown donor CMV status possibly confounded expanded clonotype changes.

PCR was performed a second time for roughly 7 to 12 cycles using a sample-barcoded 5' primer and a J-beta primer mix. At least 3 million CDR3-containing paired-end reads were obtained per sample. TCRdb reprocessed the 5' RACE reads with MiXCR, giving one entry per CDR3 protein. The sample lists roughly 2 million distinct CDR3 sequences, around half occurring once. After removal of 2 bases from V and 2 bases from J, the junction contained 5 bases not matched to a gene. CDR1 is MNHEY, CDR2 SVGEGT, per germline. The CDR3 is 16 amino acids. Comments on this clonotype: Its antigen is unidentified.

Sequenced: blood. The source is a woman between 40 and 50 years old in good health. The chain couples TRBV6-2 or TRBV6-3 to TRBJ2-3; TRBD1 matches at 9 bases. The DNA of the CDR3 is TGTGCCAGCAGTTACGGTGGGACAGGGACCACAGATACGCAGTATTTT. Translated: CASSYGGTGTTDTQYF.